The rows below give T cell receptor beta chains drawn from one sample of a study of cytomegalovirus exposure and HLA in healthy donors. Generated by immunoSEQ multiplex PCR, the TCRdb table keeps only in-frame clones and is missing some. Of around 150,000 clones listed, 95% to 96% are singletons. The sequenced sample consisted of PBMCs. The receptors derive from a young woman in good health and CMV-seronegative. Each CDR3 is given with its conserved first and last residue. The D gene is left open where the match is weak. Not every row has a clone size; where given, it reads once, few, many or a size class.

V	J	D	size	CDR3	DNA
TRBV7-2	TRBJ1-2	TRBD1	.	CASSPDRGYGYTF	TGTGCCAGCAGCCCTGACAGGGGCTATGGCTACACCTTC
TRBV6-1	TRBJ2-5	TRBD2	once	CASSEGLAGGQETQYF	TGTGCCAGCAGTGAAGGCCTAGCGGGGGGTCAAGAGACCCAGTACTTC
TRBV19	TRBJ2-7	TRBD2	once	CASSIGLAPSYEQYF	TGTGCCAGTAGTATCGGACTAGCTCCCTCCTACGAGCAGTACTTC
TRBV2	TRBJ2-7	.	.	CASSESYTTYEQYF	TGTGCCAGCAGTGAAAGCTATACTACCTACGAGCAGTACTTC
TRBV5-1	TRBJ2-3	.	.	CASSTTGGRGTDTQYF	TGCGCCAGCAGCACAACGGGGGGCCGAGGCACAGATACGCAGTATTTT
TRBV6-5	TRBJ1-5	TRBD1	.	CASRIDRAGNQPQHF	TGTGCCAGCAGGATCGACAGGGCTGGTAATCAGCCCCAGCATTTT
TRBV11-1	TRBJ1-2	.	.	CASSSQGHYGYTF	TGTGCCAGCAGCTCGCAGGGGCATTATGGCTACACCTTC
TRBV6-1	TRBJ2-5	.	.	CASRETGGPRTQYF	TGTGCCAGCAGAGAGACGGGGGGCCCGCGGACCCAGTACTTC
TRBV15	TRBJ1-4	.	.	CATSREAAGPEKLFF	TGTGCCACCAGCAGAGAGGCGGCAGGGCCTGAAAAACTGTTTTTT
TRBV7-2	TRBJ2-3	.	.	CASSMTHGAYTQYF	TGTGCCAGCAGCATGACCCATGGGGCCTATACGCAGTATTTT
TRBV6-6	TRBJ1-3	.	.	CASSSYPGNGNTIYF	TGTGCCAGCAGTTCTTACCCAGGGAATGGAAACACCATATATTTT
TRBV29-1	TRBJ2-2	TRBD1	.	CSVLPGQGETGELFF	TGCAGCGTTTTACCGGGACAGGGGGAGACCGGGGAGCTGTTTTTT
TRBV4-2	TRBJ2-1	TRBD2	.	CASSQGFRTSGDNEQFF	TGTGCCAGCAGCCAAGGGTTCAGGACTAGCGGGGACAATGAGCAGTTCTTC
TRBV7-3	TRBJ2-1	TRBD2	.	CASSLWTSGGGNGEQFF	TGTGCCAGCAGCTTATGGACTAGCGGGGGGGGGAATGGTGAGCAGTTCTTC
TRBV9	TRBJ2-6	.	.	CASSAGTPGANVLTF	TGTGCCAGCAGCGCCGGGACACCTGGGGCCAACGTCCTGACTTTC
TRBV7-9	TRBJ1-4	.	.	CASSPTLREKLFF	TGTGCCAGCAGCCCAACATTACGGGAGAAACTGTTTTTT
TRBV11-1	TRBJ1-1	.	.	CASSFQAPTEAFF	TGTGCCAGCAGCTTCCAGGCGCCTACTGAAGCTTTCTTT
TRBV2	TRBJ1-5	TRBD1	.	CASSEGQTGQPQHF	TGTGCCAGCAGTGAGGGACAGACGGGACAGCCCCAGCATTTT
TRBV7-2	TRBJ2-7	TRBD2	.	CASSAPSGGVGYEQYF	TGTGCCAGCAGCGCACCTAGCGGGGGGGTAGGGTACGAGCAGTACTTC
TRBV9	TRBJ2-3	TRBD2	.	CASSVEGRGGADTQYF	TGTGCCAGCAGCGTAGAAGGGCGGGGGGGCGCAGATACGCAGTATTTT
TRBV2	TRBJ1-1	TRBD1	.	CASSVVGQGAEGEAFF	TGTGCCAGCAGTGTGGTGGGACAGGGGGCAGAGGGTGAAGCTTTCTTT
TRBV21-1	TRBJ1-1	.	.	CASSKVAVAFF	TGTGCCAGCAGCAAAGTGGCCGTGGCTTTCTTT
TRBV27	TRBJ1-2	.	.	CASSLQGDYGYTF	TGTGCCAGCAGTCTTCAGGGTGACTATGGCTACACCTTC
TRBV5-4	TRBJ2-5	TRBD2	.	CASSLYRLAGYQETQYF	TGTGCCAGCAGCTTGTACAGGCTAGCGGGGTACCAAGAGACCCAGTACTTC
TRBV7-2	TRBJ1-1	.	.	CASSSAGGGTEAFF	TGTGCCAGCAGCTCCGCCGGGGGGGGGACTGAAGCTTTCTTT
TRBV27	TRBJ1-4	TRBD1	few	CASSKNFGTGGKLFF	TGTGCCAGCAGTAAGAATTTTGGGACAGGGGGAAAACTGTTTTTT
TRBV7-2	TRBJ1-5	TRBD1	.	CASSLGSGQGGNQPQHF	TGTGCCAGCAGCTTAGGGTCGGGACAGGGGGGTAATCAGCCCCAGCATTTT